This is a list of T cell receptor beta chains from one sample in a study of T cell repertoires in cytomegalovirus infection. No antigens are known for them. TCRdb re-called the reads through MiXCR, storing one row per CDR3 protein. The sample has 750,000 to 950,000 distinct CDR3 sequences, 25% to 35% seen once; the top ten hold under 15%. The sequences come from cultured CD8+ T cells from PBMCs, collected from culture after CMV antigen stimulation. All receptors derive from a human donor in good health (CMV status not recorded). Some clones in this sample may be carry-over from other donors' samples. The CDR3 runs from the conserved cysteine through the conserved F or W. The D gene is left open where the match is weak. Some rows have no size entry. The others give once, few or many, or a class for an expanded clone.

>TRBV7-2|-|many|TRBJ1-2
CASSPGDRVYGYTF
TGTGCCAGCAGCCCGGGGGATAGAGTTTATGGCTACACCTTC
>TRBV20-1|-|few|TRBJ2-1
CSAPRVGNEQFF
TGCAGTGCCCCCAGGGTCGGGAATGAGCAGTTCTTC
>TRBV5-1|-|few|TRBJ1-3
CASSSADTSSRNTIYF
TGCGCCAGCAGCTCGGCGGACACTTCGTCTCGAAACACCATATATTTT
>TRBV25-1|-|-|TRBJ1-6
CASSHRSSYNSPLHF
TGTGCCAGCAGCCACCGGAGCTCCTATAATTCACCCCTCCACTTT
>TRBV20-1|-|few|TRBJ2-6
CSARGQSGANVLTF
TGCAGTGCCAGAGGGCAATCTGGGGCCAACGTCCTGACTTTC
>TRBV15|-|-|TRBJ1-3
CATSRDQGDGNTIYF
TGTGCCACCAGCAGAGATCAAGGGGATGGAAACACCATATATTTT
>TRBV25-1|-|-|TRBJ2-7
CASSEYSGFYEQYF
TGTGCCAGCAGTGAATATTCAGGGTTCTACGAGCAGTACTTC
>TRBV6-6|TRBD2|-|TRBJ2-3
CASSYRPGPAVAGKKDTQYF
TGTGCCAGCAGTTACCGCCCGGGGCCCGCGGTAGCGGGGAAGAAAGATACGCAGTATTTT
>TRBV20-1|-|-|TRBJ1-2
CSARQTINYGYTF
TGCAGTGCTAGGCAGACAATTAACTATGGCTACACCTTC
>TRBV6-6|-|-|TRBJ1-5
CASKTVPLSNQPQHF
TGTGCCAGCAAGACAGTCCCACTTAGCAATCAGCCCCAGCATTTT
>TRBV10-3|-|-|TRBJ1-5
CTIRSASNQPQHF
TGTACCATCCGGTCGGCTAGCAATCAGCCCCAGCATTTT
>TRBV7-9|-|few|TRBJ2-5
CASSFNTGWETQYF
TGTGCCAGCAGCTTCAATACGGGGTGGGAGACCCAGTACTTC
>TRBV5-8|-|-|TRBJ2-4
CASSLRLAKNIQYF
TGTGCCAGCAGCTTGAGACTAGCCAAAAACATTCAGTACTTC
>TRBV7-9|-|many|TRBJ2-5
CASSLVPQETQYF
TGTGCCAGCAGCTTAGTTCCCCAAGAGACCCAGTACTTC
>TRBV10-3|TRBD1|-|TRBJ2-7
CAISSGQAQEQYF
TGTGCCATCAGCTCCGGACAGGCTCAAGAGCAGTACTTC
>TRBV12-5|-|many|TRBJ2-7
CASGLPSGRTTYEQYF
TGTGCTAGTGGTTTGCCCTCGGGACGGACCACCTACGAGCAGTACTTC
>TRBV14|-|many|TRBJ2-1
CASSQGNNEQFF
TGTGCCAGCAGCCAAGGCAACAATGAGCAGTTCTTC
>TRBV12-3/TRBV12-4|TRBD1|few|TRBJ2-7
CASRGTASYEQYF
TGTGCCAGCAGGGGGACAGCGAGCTACGAGCAGTACTTC
>TRBV7-6|-|many|TRBJ2-5
CASSLRSAQETQYF
TGTGCCAGCAGCTTACGATCTGCACAAGAGACCCAGTACTTC
>TRBV7-8|-|many|TRBJ2-2
CASAARPNTGELFF
TGTGCCAGCGCTGCTAGACCGAACACCGGGGAGCTGTTTTTT
>TRBV19|TRBD2|-|TRBJ2-2
CASSVLLAGNTGELFF
TGTGCCAGTAGTGTATTACTAGCGGGGAACACCGGGGAGCTGTTTTTT
>TRBV4-1|TRBD2|-|TRBJ2-1
CASSQDSGGGNEQFF
TGCGCCAGCAGCCAAGATTCGGGGGGGGGCAATGAGCAGTTCTTC
>TRBV5-3|-|-|TRBJ2-2
CASSLGYGIANTGELFF
TGTGCCAGCAGCTTAGGATACGGGATAGCGAACACCGGGGAGCTGTTTTTT
>TRBV7-9|-|-|TRBJ1-1
CASSPPYRVTEAFF
TGTGCCAGCAGCCCCCCTTACAGGGTAACTGAAGCTTTCTTT
>TRBV27|-|-|TRBJ1-1
CVSSLGFLGAEAFF
TGTGTCAGCAGTTTAGGTTTTCTCGGGGCTGAAGCTTTCTTT
>TRBV4-1|TRBD1|-|TRBJ2-1
CASSATGTNEQFF
TGCGCCAGCAGTGCGACAGGGACGAATGAGCAGTTCTTC
>TRBV7-2|TRBD2|-|TRBJ2-3
CASRRTSGGSSTDTQYF
TGTGCCAGCAGACGGACTAGCGGGGGGTCTAGCACAGATACGCAGTATTTT
>TRBV6-1|-|many|TRBJ1-1
CASSEAQTEMNTEAFF
TGTGCCAGCAGTGAAGCGCAGACAGAGATGAACACTGAAGCTTTCTTT
>TRBV4-2|TRBD2|-|TRBJ2-1
CASSQGSGAYNEQFF
TGTGCCAGCAGCCAAGGTAGCGGGGCGTACAATGAGCAGTTCTTC
>TRBV19|-|few|TRBJ1-1
CASSIAPPAEAFF
TGTGCCAGTAGTATAGCCCCCCCGGCTGAAGCTTTCTTT
>TRBV27|-|-|TRBJ1-1
CASSLSSLSEEAFF
TGTGCCAGCAGTTTATCGTCCCTCTCTGAGGAAGCTTTCTTT
>TRBV5-1|TRBD2|-|TRBJ2-3
CASSSTGGFSTDTQYF
TGCGCCAGCAGCTCGACGGGGGGATTTTCCACAGATACGCAGTATTTT
>TRBV7-2|-|many|TRBJ2-7
CASSSPGLSYEQYF
TGTGCCAGCAGCTCACCGGGACTTTCCTACGAGCAGTACTTC
>TRBV12-3/TRBV12-4|TRBD1|-|TRBJ1-1
CASSSTGGGGTREAFF
TGTGCCAGCAGTTCCACAGGGGGTGGGGGTACTAGGGAAGCTTTCTTT
>TRBV9|TRBD2|-|TRBJ2-3
CASSVRSGGNTDTQYF
TGTGCCAGCAGCGTACGTAGCGGGGGGAACACAGATACGCAGTATTTT
>TRBV7-6|-|-|TRBJ2-5
CASSLRARVDETQYF
TGTGCCAGCAGTCTAAGGGCGAGGGTGGACGAGACCCAGTACTTC
>TRBV7-2|-|many|TRBJ2-7
CASSIPQRVEQYF
TGTGCCAGCAGCATCCCCCAGAGGGTCGAGCAGTACTTC
>TRBV27|-|-|TRBJ1-2
CASSLVSRTSQKDGYTF
TGTGCCAGCAGTTTAGTAAGTCGGACCTCCCAGAAGGATGGCTACACCTTC
>TRBV10-3|TRBD2|-|TRBJ2-1
CAITGPTSGGLHEQFF
TGTGCCATCACTGGGCCCACTAGCGGGGGGCTTCACGAGCAGTTCTTC
>TRBV6-5|-|-|TRBJ2-5
CASSYLGTGETQYF
TGTGCCAGCAGTTACTTAGGGACGGGTGAGACCCAGTACTTC
>TRBV29-1|-|-|TRBJ2-3
CSGVWDFSADTQYF
TGCAGCGGCGTGTGGGACTTTAGCGCAGATACGCAGTATTTT
>TRBV6-1|-|many|TRBJ2-6
CASSERDRDYSGANVLTF
TGTGCCAGCAGTGAGCGGGACAGAGATTACTCTGGGGCCAACGTCCTGACTTTC